This T cell receptor beta chain was identified in a study of OX40 agonist ivuxolimab in advanced cancers. The V end lost 5 bases, the J end lost 5 bases, and 12 bases lay between the germline ends. CDR3 length equals 13 residues. In germline, CDR1 is SGHTA, CDR2 FQGNSA. Sequencing was performed with immunoSEQ multiplex PCR; in TCRdb, only in-frame clones are kept and a portion is missing. This repertoire shows 60,000 to 70,000 clones, 70% to 90% found once; its top ten account for 0.27%. This sample comprised CD4+ or CD8+ T cells sorted from blood, obtained in a trial of the OX40 agonist ivuxolimab. The gene calls are TRBV7-2 and TRBJ1-1, with TRBD1 as a possible D gene (5 bases). The clonotype was recovered from an adult with an advanced solid tumor such as melanoma, head and neck, liver or kidney cancer. The CDR3 is CASSQGQLTEAFF. In DNA form, the CDR3 reads TGTGCCAGCAGCCAAGGACAATTAACTGAAGCTTTCTTT.